This T cell receptor beta chain comes out of a study of blood T cells in healthy people across ages. Study-wide background: Researchers report that template switching captured about one barcoded beta molecule per two T cells. Whole-study results and caveats: Considered underestimates were the diversity estimates obtained from one million T cells.

This CDR3 region has 16 residues. CDR1 WSHSY and CDR2 SAAADI come from the germline V gene. A sample-barcoded 5' primer and a J-beta primer mix were used in a second PCR of about 7 to 12 cycles. TCRdb reanalysed the 5' RACE reads using MiXCR and keeps one entry per CDR3 protein. The table has fewer than 2,000,000 distinct CDR3 sequences, roughly a third seen once; the top ten hold roughly 10%. This clonotype has just a few counts. No antigen is known for it. The V gene is TRBV10-2, the J gene TRBJ2-7; 14 nucleotides align to TRBD2. The DNA end is a closer match to TRBJ2-5, so the J assignment may be wrong. Material for sequencing was blood. This TCR derives from a woman aged 25-40 years in good health. CDR3 bases: TGCGCCAGCCTTCCTGGACTAGCGGGGGGAAGGGAGACCCAGTACTTC. Protein: CASLPGLAGGRETQYF.